This T cell receptor beta chain originates from a study of blood T cells in healthy people across ages. Broader study findings: For the donors, CMV status was unknown and possibly confounded expanded clonotype changes.

This clonotype was detected only a few times. Antigen unknown. A sample-barcoded 5' primer and a J-beta primer mix were used in a second PCR of about 7 to 12 cycles. A 12-random-nucleotide template-switch adaptor tagged each cDNA molecule. TCRdb re-derived calls from the 5' RACE reads in MiXCR, one entry per CDR3 protein. The table records over 1,200,000 distinct CDR3 sequences, 45% to 70% of them present only once. Trimming took off 3 bases at V and 5 bases at J, with 12 bases between the two ends. Germline loops: CDR1 DFQATT, CDR2 SNEGSKA (reference sequence). This CDR3 has 13 amino acids. The source is a man aged 18 to 30 in good health. V usage is TRBV20-1 and J usage is TRBJ2-3, with D perhaps TRBD1 or TRBD2 (6 bases each). Sequenced material: blood. CDR3 DNA: TGCAGTGCTAGCGGGGGCACAGGAGATACGCAGTATTTT. Amino acid sequence: CSASGGTGDTQYF.